This T cell receptor (beta chain) was found in a study of early T cells in non-severe SARS-CoV-2 infection. Relative to its sample, this clonotype is medium-sized. Unique molecular identifier tags were affixed to discrete cDNA molecules. A single record per CDR3 protein comes from TCRdb applying MiXCR to the 5' RACE reads. The table lists tens of thousands of distinct CDR3 sequences, 3% to 4.5% of them singletons. Germline V gene lookup returns CDR1 SGHTA and CDR2 FQGNSA. The CDR3 consists of 15 residues. V lost 5 bases and J lost 4, with 17 bases in between. The rearrangement links TRBV7-2 to TRBJ1-2; a weak D match, TRBD1 (5 bases). The sequencing input was whole blood. This TCR was sampled from an adult who was a healthcare worker with PCR-confirmed SARS-CoV-2 infection or an uninfected control (not recorded which). The CDR3 coding sequence is TGTGCCAGCAGCCGTTCCGGGGGGGTGAGCTATGGCTACACCTTC. Translating gives CASSRSGGVSYGYTF. Combining the CDR3 with reference TRBV7-2 and TRBJ1-2 gives the whole variable domain GAGVSQSPSNKVTEKGKDVELRCDPISGHTALYWYRQSLGQGLEFLIYFQGNSAPDKSGLPSDRFSAERTGGSVSTLTIQRTQQEDSAVYLCASSRSGGVSYGYTFGSGTRLTVV.